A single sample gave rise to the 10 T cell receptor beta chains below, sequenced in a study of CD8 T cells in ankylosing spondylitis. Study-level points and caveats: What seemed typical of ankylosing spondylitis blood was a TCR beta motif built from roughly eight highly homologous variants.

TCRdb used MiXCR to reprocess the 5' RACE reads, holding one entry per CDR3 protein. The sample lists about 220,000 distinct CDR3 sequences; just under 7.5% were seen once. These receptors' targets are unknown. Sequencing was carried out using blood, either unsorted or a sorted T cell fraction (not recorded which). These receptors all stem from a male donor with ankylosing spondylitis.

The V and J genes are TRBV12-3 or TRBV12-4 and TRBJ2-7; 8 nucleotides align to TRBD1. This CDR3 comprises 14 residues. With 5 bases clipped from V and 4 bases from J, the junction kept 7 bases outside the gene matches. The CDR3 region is CASSRQGRSYEQYF. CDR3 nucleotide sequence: TGTGCCAGCAGTCGACAGGGGAGATCTTACGAGCAGTACTTC.

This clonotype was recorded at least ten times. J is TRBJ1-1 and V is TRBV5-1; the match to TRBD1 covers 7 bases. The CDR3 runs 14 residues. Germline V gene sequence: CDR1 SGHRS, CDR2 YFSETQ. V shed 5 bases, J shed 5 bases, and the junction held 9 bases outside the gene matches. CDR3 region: CASSTTGEWTEAFF. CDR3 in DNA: TGCGCCAGCAGTACAACAGGGGAATGGACTGAAGCTTTCTTT.

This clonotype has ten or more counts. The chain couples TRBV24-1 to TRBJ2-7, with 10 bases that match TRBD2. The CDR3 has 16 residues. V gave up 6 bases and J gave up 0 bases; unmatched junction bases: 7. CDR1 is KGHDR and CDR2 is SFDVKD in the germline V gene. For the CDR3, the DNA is TGTGCCACCAGTACCTCTAGCGGGGGAAGCTCCTACGAGCAGTACTTC. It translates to CATSTSSGGSSYEQYF.

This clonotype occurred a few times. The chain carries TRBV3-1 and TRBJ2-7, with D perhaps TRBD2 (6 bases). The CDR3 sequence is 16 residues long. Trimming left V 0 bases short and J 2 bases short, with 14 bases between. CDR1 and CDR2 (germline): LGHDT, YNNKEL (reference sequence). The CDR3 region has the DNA TGTGCCAGCAGCCAAGATCCGGGGGAGAGACCCTACGAGCAGTACTTC. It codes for CASSQDPGERPYEQYF.

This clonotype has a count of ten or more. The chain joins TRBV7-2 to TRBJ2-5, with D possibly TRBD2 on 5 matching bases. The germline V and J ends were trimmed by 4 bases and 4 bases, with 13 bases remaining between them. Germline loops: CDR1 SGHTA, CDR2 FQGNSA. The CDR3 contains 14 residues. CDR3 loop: CASSYYVSGETQYF. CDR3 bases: TGTGCCAGCAGCTATTACGTAAGCGGAGAGACCCAGTACTTC.

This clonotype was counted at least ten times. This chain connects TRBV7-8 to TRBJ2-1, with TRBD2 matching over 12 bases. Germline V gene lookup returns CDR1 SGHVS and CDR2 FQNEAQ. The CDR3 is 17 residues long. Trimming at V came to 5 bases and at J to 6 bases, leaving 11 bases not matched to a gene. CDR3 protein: CASSEKGTSGHFNEQFF. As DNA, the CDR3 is TGTGCCAGCAGCGAAAAGGGGACTAGCGGGCATTTCAATGAGCAGTTCTTC.

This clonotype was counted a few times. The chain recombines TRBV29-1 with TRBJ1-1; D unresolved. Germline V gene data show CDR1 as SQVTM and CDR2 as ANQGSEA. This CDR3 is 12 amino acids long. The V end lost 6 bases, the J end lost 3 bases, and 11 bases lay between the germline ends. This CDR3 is CSVRFAYTEAFF. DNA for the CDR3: TGCAGCGTAAGGTTTGCGTACACTGAAGCTTTCTTT.

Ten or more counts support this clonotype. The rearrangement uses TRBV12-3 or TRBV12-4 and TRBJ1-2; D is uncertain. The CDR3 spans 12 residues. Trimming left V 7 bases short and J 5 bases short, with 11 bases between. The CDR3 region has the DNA TGTGCCAGCACGTCGGGCAAGTATGGCTACACCTTC. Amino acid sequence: CASTSGKYGYTF.

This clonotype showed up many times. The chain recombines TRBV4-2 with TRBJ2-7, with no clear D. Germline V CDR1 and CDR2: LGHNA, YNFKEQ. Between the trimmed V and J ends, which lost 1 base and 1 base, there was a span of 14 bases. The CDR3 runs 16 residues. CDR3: CASSQVWTGLSYEQYF. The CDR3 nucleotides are TGTGCCAGCAGCCAAGTGTGGACCGGCCTTTCCTACGAGCAGTACTTC.

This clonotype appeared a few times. The CDR3 is CASSQEGMGYEQYF. The CDR3 nucleotides read TGCGCCAGCAGCCAAGAGGGGATGGGCTACGAGCAGTACTTC. The chain joins TRBV4-1 to TRBJ2-7, with unresolved D. Germline V gives CDR1 MGHRA, CDR2 YSYEKL. This CDR3 comprises 14 residues. V shed 0 bases and J shed 3 bases, with 9 bases lying between them.